Included here is one T cell receptor beta chain sequence, with context. This clonotype occurred many times. There is no known antigen for this receptor. Nothing much larger sits one base from this clone, and base qualities are not available. The record originates from a study of T cells after yellow fever vaccination (dated by TCRdb to the late 2010s). Background on the whole study: The SMART-Seq v4 Ultra Low Input RNA kit was used to prepare libraries from fractions with low cell numbers. Bulk TCR alpha and beta repertoires were sequenced longitudinally to track T-cell clones before and after primary and booster YFV17D yellow fever vaccination. Two healthy male donors made up the cohort, one aged 18 to 30 years and the other aged 30 to 40 years. Blood was collected at multiple timepoints before and after primary and secondary immunization, and bulk PBMC replicates and cell subsets were isolated.

From the cysteine through the phenylalanine, the CDR3 covers 14 amino acids. The only DNA kept is the CDR3, 42 bases in frame from the first base. Looking up the germline V gene yields CDR1 MNHNS and CDR2 SASEGT. The junction shows trimming of 5 bases on V and 4 bases on J, plus 14 bases between the germline ends. General conclusions and limits of the study: Because the study included only a couple of donors, the extent to which the findings can be generalized is limited. Compared with the primary T-cell response, the secondary T-cell response was weaker but faster, peaking on day 5 rather than day 15. A small fraction of clonotypes showed up in both the CD4 and CD8 compartments, probably as a result of convergent recombination. After the booster, most of the clones that had expanded following primary vaccination were detected again (just under 97% of CD4 and roughly 90% of CD8), which suggests that memory was broadly maintained. Computational filtering was needed because FACS-sorted repertoires could contain abundant contaminating clonotypes from the bulk population.

The sample's treatment or condition label, decoded: live attenuated yellow fever vaccine strain. PBMCs were isolated from peripheral blood using a standard Ficoll-Paque protocol. Dynabeads CD4 and CD8 positive selection kits were used to isolate the CD4 and CD8 T-cell fractions. RNA was extracted with TriZol from bulk PBMCs, CD4 and CD8 fractions, and dextramer-positive and dextramer-negative fractions. TCR cDNA was synthesized by 5'RACE template switching, through which a universal primer site and unique molecular identifiers were introduced. Priming of cDNA synthesis was performed from both the TCR alpha and TCR beta constant segments. Libraries were amplified in two PCR steps, with sample barcodes and sequencing adapters added in the second step. Sequencing of libraries was performed on Illumina HiSeq 2500 (2x100 bp) or NovaSeq (2x150 bp). Per the source publication's procedure: MIGEC handled demultiplexing of reads and collapsing into UMI consensus sequences, while MiXCR performed V(D)J alignment. Using edgeR on replicate PBMC samples, clonotypes were called vaccine-responding if FDR was below 0.01 and the log2 fold change was above 5 up to day 15. Each bulk clonotype was labeled CD4 or CD8 based on which sequenced repertoire, CD4 or CD8, contained the clonotype at higher abundance. TCRdb passed the public sequencing reads through fastp at Q25 and MiXCR, retaining productive beta sequences. Records with the same CDR3 protein are collapsed into one entry carrying the most frequent genes and DNA. Here the V and J calls rest on TCRdb's processing, not on the authors' analysis. This sample comprises roughly 27,000 distinct CDR3 sequences, about 5% of them detected only once. The ten largest make up roughly 41% of the sample.

This TCR was sampled from a man younger than 40 who received the YFV17D yellow fever vaccine. This sequence uses TRBV6-1 and TRBJ1-1; the D gene is perhaps TRBD1, from 5 matching bases. This material consisted of CD8+ T cells sorted from PBMCs, taken 10 days after the yellow fever booster vaccination. The CDR3 protein is CASSQQEVVTEAFF. The nucleotides are TGTGCCAGCAGTCAACAGGAGGTGGTCACTGAAGCTTTCTTT.